This T cell receptor beta chain was found in a study of T-cell reconstitution after alpha-beta-depleted transplantation in children. This clonotype was seen a few times. The authors prepared the TCRbeta library with unique molecular identifiers. In TCRdb, the PCR reads were re-called with MiXCR into one record per CDR3 protein. Of a few hundred thousand distinct CDR3 sequences listed, around 12% are singletons. Germline CDR1 reads ENHRY; CDR2 reads SYGVKD. This CDR3 has 13 residues. The germline V and J ends were trimmed by 9 bases and 6 bases, with 18 bases remaining between them. The sequence came from a human donor who donated a stem cell graft to a child with combined immunodeficiency. The chain carries TRBV10-3 and TRBJ2-7, with D maybe TRBD2 (6 bases). This specimen consisted of PBMCs from the stem cell graft donor, obtained from the stem cell graft. CDR3: CAIRRESGTEQYF. In nucleotides, the CDR3 is TGTGCCATAAGGAGGGAATCTGGTACCGAGCAGTACTTC.